The clone carrying this T cell receptor (beta chain) appeared a few times. Its cognate antigen is unknown. This entry is derived from a study of blood T cells in healthy people across ages. A second PCR of 7 to 11 cycles used a sample-barcoded 5' primer and a J-beta primer mix. Each cDNA molecule, via a template-switch adaptor with 12 random nucleotides, was tagged. TCRdb processed the 5' RACE reads anew with MiXCR; each CDR3 protein has one entry. The sample holds around 1.7 million distinct CDR3 sequences, approximately 30% seen once. Each sample yielded at least 5 micrograms of PBMC total RNA. General study findings and limits: With age, beta diversity per million T cells declined roughly linearly, significantly by approximately 40. Diversity figures based on one million T cells were deemed too low.

This clonotype originated in a woman in her twenties or thirties in good health. The sequenced sample was blood.

This CDR3 reads CSAYRGPQYF. CDR3 coding DNA: TGCAGTGCCTACAGGGGTCCGCAGTATTTT. The chain combines TRBV20-1 with TRBJ2-3, with 7 bases identical to TRBD1. The CDR3 contains 10 residues. Per germline, CDR1 DFQATT and CDR2 SNEGSKA (reference sequence). Trimming took 6 bases from V and 10 from J; bases not matched to a gene: 4.